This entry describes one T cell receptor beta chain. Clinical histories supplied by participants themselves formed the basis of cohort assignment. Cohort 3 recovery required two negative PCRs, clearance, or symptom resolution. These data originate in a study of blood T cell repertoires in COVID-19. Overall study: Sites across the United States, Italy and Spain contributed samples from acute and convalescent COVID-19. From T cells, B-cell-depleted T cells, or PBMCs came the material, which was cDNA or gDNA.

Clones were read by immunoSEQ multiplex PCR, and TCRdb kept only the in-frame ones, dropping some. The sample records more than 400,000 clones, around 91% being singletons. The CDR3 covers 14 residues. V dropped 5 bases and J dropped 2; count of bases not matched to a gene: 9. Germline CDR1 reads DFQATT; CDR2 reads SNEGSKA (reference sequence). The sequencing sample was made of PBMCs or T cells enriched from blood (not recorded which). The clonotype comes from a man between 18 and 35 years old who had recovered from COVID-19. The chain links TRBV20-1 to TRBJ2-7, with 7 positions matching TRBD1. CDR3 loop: CSAGGTVEPYEQYF. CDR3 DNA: TGCAGTGCTGGTGGGACAGTGGAGCCCTACGAGCAGTACTTC.